Sequencing of this T cell receptor (beta chain) was carried out in a study of blood T cell repertoires in COVID-19. Study summary: Donors in the United States, Italy and Spain gave samples during acute or convalescent COVID-19. T cells, B-cell-depleted T cells, or PBMCs provided the cDNA or gDNA that served as material.

Original methodology: Estimation of nucleated cell counts was performed using reference gene primer amplification. Clones were sequenced by immunoSEQ multiplex PCR, and TCRdb holds only the in-frame ones, with some missing. The V and J calls and clone size come from that table; D and trimming were worked out from the DNA. The sample holds approximately 44,000 clones; around 82% are singletons and the top ten take roughly 5%. This CDR3 spans 13 amino acids. The V end was cut by 4 bases, the J end by 0 bases, with 6 bases between. The germline gives CDR1 LGHDT, CDR2 YNNKEL (reference sequence). This rearrangement joins TRBV3-1 (or the pseudogene TRBV3-2) to TRBJ1-1, with D unclear. Sequenced: peripheral blood. The TCR was taken from a human donor in a cohort sampled during active COVID-19. The CDR3 region has the DNA TGTGCCAGCAGCCGAGTTATGAACACTGAAGCTTTCTTT. Translated: CASSRVMNTEAFF.